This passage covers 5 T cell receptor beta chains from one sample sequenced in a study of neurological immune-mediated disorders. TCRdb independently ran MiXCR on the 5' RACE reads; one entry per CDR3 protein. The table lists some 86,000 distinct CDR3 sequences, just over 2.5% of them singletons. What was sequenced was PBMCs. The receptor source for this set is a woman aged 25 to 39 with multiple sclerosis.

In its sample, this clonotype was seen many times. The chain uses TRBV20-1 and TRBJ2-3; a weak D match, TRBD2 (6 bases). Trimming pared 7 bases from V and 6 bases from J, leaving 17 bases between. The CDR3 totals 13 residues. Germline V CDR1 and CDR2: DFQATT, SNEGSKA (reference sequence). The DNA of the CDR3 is TGCAGTGACCGCGGCCTGGAGGGGGATACGCAGTATTTT. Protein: CSDRGLEGDTQYF.

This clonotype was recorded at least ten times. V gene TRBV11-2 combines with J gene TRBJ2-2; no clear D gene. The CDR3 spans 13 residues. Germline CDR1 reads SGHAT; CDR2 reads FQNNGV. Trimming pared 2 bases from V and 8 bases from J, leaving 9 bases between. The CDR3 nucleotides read TGTGCCAGCAGCTTAAGGGTTACGGGGGAGCTGTTTTTT. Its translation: CASSLRVTGELFF.

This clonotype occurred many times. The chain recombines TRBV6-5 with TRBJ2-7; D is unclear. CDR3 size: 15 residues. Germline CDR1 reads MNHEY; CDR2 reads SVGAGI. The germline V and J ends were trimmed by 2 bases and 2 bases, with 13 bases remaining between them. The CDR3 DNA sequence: TGTGCCAGCAGTTACAGTGGCGGAGTAACCTACGAGCAGTACTTC. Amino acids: CASSYSGGVTYEQYF.

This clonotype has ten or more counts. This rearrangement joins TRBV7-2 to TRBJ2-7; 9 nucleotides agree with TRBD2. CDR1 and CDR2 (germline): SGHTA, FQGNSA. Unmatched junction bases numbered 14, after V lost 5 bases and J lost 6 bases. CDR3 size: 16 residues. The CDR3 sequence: CASSERGVAGVREQYF. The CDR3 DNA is TGTGCCAGCAGCGAGAGGGGGGTAGCGGGAGTACGCGAGCAGTACTTC.

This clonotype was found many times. The CDR3 nucleotides read TGCAGTGCGGATCCAGCAGGGTCGAACACCGGGGAGCTGTTTTTT. Its translation is CSADPAGSNTGELFF. The chain uses TRBV20-1 and TRBJ2-2, with a tentative D call TRBD1 (5 bases). Trimming shortened V by 6 bases and J by 0 bases, and 14 bases separated the two germline ends. Germline V gene lookup returns CDR1 DFQATT and CDR2 SNEGSKA (reference sequence). This CDR3 comprises 15 residues.